These 8 T cell receptor beta chains were sequenced from one sample in a study of shared clonotypes between healthy human individuals. Profiled with immunoSEQ multiplex PCR; TCRdb holds only in-frame clones, not every one. Among some 2.1 million clones listed, 80% to 95% were seen once. CD45RO negativity and positive selection for CCR7 defined naive CD8 cells, a population that excluded terminally differentiated effector memory CD45RA+ cells. The sequencing sample was made of naive CD8+ T cells from PBMCs. The receptors shown here come from a man aged 18 to 29 in good health. Some clones in this sample may be carry-over from other donors' samples.

The chain couples TRBV7-9 to TRBJ2-1; tentatively, D is TRBD2 (5 bases). The CDR3 extends over 14 amino acids. Per germline, CDR1 SEHNR and CDR2 FQNEAQ (reference sequence). V lost 10 bases to trimming and J lost 7 bases, with 20 bases between them. The CDR3 loop is CAIEGEARGNEQFF. The CDR3, as DNA: TGTGCCATCGAGGGTGAGGCCCGAGGAAATGAGCAGTTCTTC.

The chain links TRBV6-6 to TRBJ2-7; 12 positions agree with TRBD2. Germline-derived CDR1 and CDR2 are MNHNY and SVGAGI (reference sequence). This CDR3 is 15 amino acids long. V lost 6 bases, J lost 3 bases, and 6 bases stayed unmatched. The CDR3 is CASRGLAGPLYEQYF. The DNA of the CDR3 is TGTGCCAGCAGGGGACTAGCGGGTCCGCTCTACGAGCAGTACTTC.

The chain joins TRBV15 to TRBJ2-5; 10 bases align to TRBD2. This CDR3 has 16 residues. Trimming removed 1 base from V and 1 base from J; junction bases left unmatched: 3. Germline CDR1 is LNHNV and CDR2 is YYDKDF (reference sequence). Here the CDR3 reads CATSRVLAGSQETQYF. The CDR3 DNA sequence: TGTGCCACCAGCAGAGTACTAGCGGGATCCCAAGAGACCCAGTACTTC.

The chain couples TRBV28 to TRBJ1-2; 7 bases map to TRBD1. Germline-derived CDR1 and CDR2 are MDHEN and SYDVKM. V lost 2 bases, J lost 4 bases, and 10 bases stayed unmatched. The CDR3 contains 16 residues. CDR3 sequence reads: CASSLLRGGGIYGYTF. Here the CDR3 DNA reads TGTGCCAGCAGTTTACTTCGCGGAGGGGGCATCTATGGCTACACCTTC.

V and J are TRBV27 and TRBJ2-7; the D is unclear. The CDR3 loop spans 16 amino acids. The V gene lost 4 bases and the J gene lost 1 base, with 17 bases spanning the gap. Germline-derived CDR1 and CDR2 are MNHEY and SMNVEV (reference sequence). The CDR3 DNA sequence: TGTGCCAGCAGTTCCGGCTCTCCCGGCCTTTCCTACGAGCAGTACTTC. Its translation is CASSSGSPGLSYEQYF.

The chain combines TRBV29-1 with TRBJ1-1; 7 nucleotides agree with TRBD1. The V gene's germline CDR1 is SQVTM and CDR2 ANQGSEA. J lost 6 bases, V lost 6 bases, and 4 bases had no gene match. The CDR3 is 11 residues long. The CDR3 sequence: CSVWQGAEAFF. CDR3 bases: TGCAGCGTATGGCAGGGGGCTGAAGCTTTCTTT.

This chain uses TRBV30 with TRBJ1-5; D possibly corresponds to TRBD1 (5 bases). V lost 5 bases and J 6 bases, leaving 17 bases between the germline ends. The CDR3 runs to 14 residues. The germline V gene has CDR1 GTSNPN and CDR2 SVGIG (reference sequence). As DNA, the CDR3 is TGTGCCTGGCAGGTCGGGGACTCGGTTCAGCCCCAGCATTTT. This encodes CAWQVGDSVQPQHF.

The chain links TRBV19 to TRBJ1-5; D gene uncertain. The germline gives CDR1 LNHDA, CDR2 SQIVND (reference sequence). The germline V and J ends were trimmed by 0 bases and 3 bases, with 15 bases remaining between them. This CDR3 is 17 amino acids long. The CDR3 DNA reads TGTGCCAGTAGTATAGATTGGCAGTCCTTGAACAATCAGCCCCAGCATTTT. Protein: CASSIDWQSLNNQPQHF.